What follows are 23 T cell receptor beta chains derived from one specimen sequenced in a study of CD8 T cells in Susac syndrome (dated by TCRdb to the late 2010s). Receptors were amplified or captured by the immunoSEQ multiplex PCR assay. RNA was extracted with the RNeasy kit and about 0.5 to 1 ug was reverse transcribed using random hexamers. TCRdb reprocessing: public reads trimmed at Q25 with fastp, clones called with MiXCR, in-frame beta chains kept. Every distinct CDR3 protein forms one entry, paired with its most common genes and DNA. Present in this sample are about 130,000 distinct CDR3 sequences, roughly 80% of which were seen just once. The top ten hold around 0.51% of the sample. The sequenced sample was CD8+ T cells from PBMCs. The source is a human donor with multiple sclerosis.

On this clonotype: One junction end disagrees with the germline gene, perhaps due to a read error. The chain has TRBV7-6 and TRBJ1-1; unclear D gene. The CDR3 is 15 residues long. Germline V lookup: CDR1 SGHVS, CDR2 FNYEAQ. The CDR3 loop reads CASSLVREVNTEAFF. The CDR3 DNA is TGTGCCAGCAGCTTAGTGAGGGAGGTGAATACTGAAGCTTTCTTT.

The chain employs TRBV19 and TRBJ2-7; no clear D gene. The CDR3 totals 13 residues. Trimming took off 1 base at V and 6 bases at J, with 10 bases between the two ends. In germline, CDR1 is LNHDA, CDR2 SQIVND (reference sequence). CDR3 sequence: CASSIGILGEQYF. Here the CDR3 DNA reads TGTGCCAGTAGTATAGGAATTTTGGGCGAGCAGTACTTC. The variable domain in full, completed from reference TRBV19 and TRBJ2-7, reads DGGITQSPKYLFRKEGQNVTLSCEQNLNHDAMYWYRQDPGQGLRLIYYSQIVNDFQKGDIAEGYSVSREKKESFPLTVTSAQKNPTAFYLCASSIGILGEQYFGPGTRLTVT.

The V and J genes are TRBV13 and TRBJ2-5; 7 nucleotides agree with TRBD1. Germline V gene lookup returns CDR1 PRHDT and CDR2 FYEKMQ (reference sequence). The CDR3 length is 15 residues. The J segment lost 4 bases and the V segment lost 5 bases, leaving 10 bases of the junction unmatched. The CDR3 sequence: CASSRRQGLRETQYF. The CDR3 region has the DNA TGTGCCAGCAGCCGTCGACAGGGCCTTCGAGAGACCCAGTACTTC.

The V and J genes are TRBV5-1 and TRBJ1-2; 7 bases fit TRBD1. The CDR3 consists of 15 residues. The V and J ends lost 0 bases and 2 bases, in that order; junction bases with no gene match: 4. The germline V gene encodes CDR1 SGHRS and CDR2 YFSETQ. In DNA form, the CDR3 reads TGCGCCAGCAGCTTGGAAACAGGGGTAAACTATGGCTACACCTTC. As protein: CASSLETGVNYGYTF.

The chain employs TRBV10-3 and TRBJ1-6; D is perhaps TRBD1 (5 bases). The CDR3 runs 15 residues. Germline CDR1 and CDR2: ENHRY and SYGVKD. Trimming stripped 8 bases from V and 6 bases from J, with 17 bases between. The CDR3 here is CAIGLEQAPNSPLHF. CDR3 sequence (DNA): TGTGCCATCGGCCTTGAACAGGCACCTAATTCACCCCTCCACTTT.

This clonotype was found once. The CDR3 DNA reads as TGTGCCAGCAGCCAAGATTGGAGCGGGGGCACCACAGATACGCAGTATTTT. This codes for CASSQDWSGGTTDTQYF. The chain couples TRBV3-1 to TRBJ2-3, with 8 bases aligning to TRBD2. J gave up 2 bases and V 0 bases, and 7 bases lay outside the gene matches. This CDR3 is built from 17 residues. Germline V gives CDR1 LGHDT, CDR2 YNNKEL (reference sequence).

The chain recombines TRBV27 with TRBJ2-3; D gene unclear. V gave up 10 bases and J gave up 4 bases, with 15 bases separating them. Germline CDR1 and CDR2: MNHEY and SMNVEV (reference sequence). The CDR3 is made up of 13 amino acids. As DNA, the CDR3 is TGTGCCATCTCACCGACCTGGGCAGATACGCAGTATTTT. It encodes CAISPTWADTQYF.

The chain links TRBV19 to TRBJ2-1, with a tentative D call TRBD1 (6 bases). Deletions cut 6 bases from V and 12 bases from J, with 18 bases between. Germline V gene sequence: CDR1 LNHDA, CDR2 SQIVND (reference sequence). The CDR3 spans 13 residues. The CDR3 loop reads CASRTTGPQGQFF. The CDR3 DNA sequence: TGTGCCAGTAGAACGACAGGCCCCCAGGGGCAGTTCTTC.

The chain links TRBV19 to TRBJ1-3, with TRBD1 as a possible D gene (6 bases). The V end lost 6 bases, the J end lost 0 bases, and 18 bases lay between the germline ends. Germline V gives CDR1 LNHDA, CDR2 SQIVND (reference sequence). The CDR3 runs 17 residues. In DNA, the CDR3 is TGTGCCAGTAGCCCCACTCCACGGGACACCTCTGGAAACACCATATATTTT. Protein: CASSPTPRDTSGNTIYF.

V gene TRBV19 combines with J gene TRBJ1-1; the D is unclear. The CDR3 sequence is 12 residues long. Germline values: CDR1 LNHDA, CDR2 SQIVND (reference sequence). Here the CDR3 DNA reads TGTGCTTCGGGGAGTACGTACACTGAAGCTTTCTTT. Translation gives CASGSTYTEAFF.

This chain uses TRBV11-2 with TRBJ2-1; 12 bases are a match to TRBD2. Germline assignment: CDR1 SGHAT and CDR2 FQNNGV. V trimming: 5 bases; J trimming: 6 bases; junction bases outside the gene matches: 11. There are 17 residues in the CDR3. CDR3 sequence (DNA): TGTGCCAGCAGCCGCTTAAGGGGACTAGCGGGTGTCAATGAGCAGTTCTTC. It is translated as CASSRLRGLAGVNEQFF.

This sequence joins TRBV12-3 or TRBV12-4 and TRBJ2-7; D may be TRBD1 or TRBD2 (5 bases each). The V and J ends lost 3 bases and 0 bases respectively, with 18 bases between them. CDR3 length: 17 amino acids. Here the CDR3 DNA reads TGTGCCAGCAGTTTGAAAAAGGGACGGTCGAGCTCCTACGAGCAGTACTTC. It codes for CASSLKKGRSSSYEQYF.

This chain connects TRBV7-9 to TRBJ2-7; 7 bases are shared with TRBD1. Germline values: CDR1 SEHNR, CDR2 FQNEAQ (reference sequence). V shed 4 bases, J shed 3 bases, and the junction held 9 bases outside the gene matches. The CDR3 has 15 amino acids. The CDR3 coding sequence is TGTGCCAGCAGCTCCCCTGGACAGGCGATCTACGAGCAGTACTTC. Translation gives CASSSPGQAIYEQYF.

The rearrangement links TRBV7-9 to TRBJ1-1; D is perhaps TRBD1 (5 bases). This CDR3 contains 17 residues. V was cut by 0 bases and J by 0 bases, with 14 bases left in between. Germline-derived CDR1 and CDR2 are SEHNR and FQNEAQ (reference sequence). The CDR3 sequence is CASSLAYPGPMNTEAFF. CDR3 nucleotides: TGTGCCAGCAGCTTAGCATATCCGGGGCCCATGAACACTGAAGCTTTCTTT.

The chain uses TRBV19 and TRBJ2-7; 7 nucleotides match TRBD2. CDR3 length equals 16 residues. V was clipped by 2 bases and J by 3 bases; unmatched bases: 10. CDR1 is LNHDA, CDR2 SQIVND, per germline (reference sequence). The CDR3 DNA is TGTGCCAGTAGTATATCGGGGGGAGAAAGAAGCTACGAGCAGTACTTC. It yields the protein CASSISGGERSYEQYF.

This clonotype was observed a handful of times. The gene calls are TRBV7-2 and TRBJ2-5, with D hard to call. V dropped 1 base and J dropped 5 bases, with 8 bases sitting between them. The CDR3 covers 13 residues. Germline V lookup: CDR1 SGHTA, CDR2 FQGNSA. CDR3 amino acids: CASSLVLSETQYF. The DNA for the CDR3 is TGTGCCAGCAGCTTAGTCTTATCCGAGACCCAGTACTTC.

In its sample, this clonotype was seen a few times. V is TRBV19 and J is TRBJ1-1; D is unresolved. The CDR3 has 12 amino acids. Between the trimmed V and J ends, which lost 5 bases and 1 base, there was a span of 5 bases. CDR1 LNHDA and CDR2 SQIVND come from the germline V gene (reference sequence). For the CDR3, the DNA is TGTGCCAGTAGTGTTGGGAACACTGAAGCTTTCTTT. Translating it yields CASSVGNTEAFF.

Only a few counts were recorded for this clonotype. This chain joins TRBV11-1 and TRBJ1-4; D gene uncertain. The CDR3 has 15 residues. The V gene's germline CDR1 is SGHAT and CDR2 FQDESV (reference sequence). Trimming removed 5 bases at V and 8 bases at J, with 18 bases between. The CDR3 region has the DNA TGTGCCAGCAGCCACTCCGTCGGTCTCGCGGAAAAACTGTTTTTT. Amino acid sequence: CASSHSVGLAEKLFF.

This chain uses TRBV7-9 with TRBJ2-2, with 10 bases that match TRBD2. With V trimmed by 2 bases and J by 6 bases, 15 bases remained unmatched. The CDR3 extends over 19 amino acids. Germline assignment: CDR1 SEHNR and CDR2 FQNEAQ (reference sequence). CDR3 in amino acids: CASSLIPMEREGRSGELFF. DNA of the CDR3: TGTGCCAGCAGCTTAATTCCCATGGAGCGGGAGGGCCGATCCGGGGAGCTGTTTTTT.

The chain couples TRBV6-1 to TRBJ2-7; the D gene is possibly TRBD2 (6 bases). Trimming pared 7 bases from V and 2 bases from J, leaving 9 bases between. In germline, CDR1 is MNHNS, CDR2 SASEGT. This CDR3 has 12 amino acids. The CDR3 DNA reads TGTGCCAGCATCGGCGGGGCCTACGAGCAGTACTTC. It translates to CASIGGAYEQYF.

The chain has TRBV7-9 and TRBJ2-7, with 12 bases matching TRBD1. Germline loops: CDR1 SEHNR, CDR2 FQNEAQ (reference sequence). The CDR3 is made up of 17 amino acids. V gave up 5 bases and J gave up 5 bases; unmatched junction bases: 13. The CDR3 nucleotides are TGTGCCAGCAGCGTAGGGCCGGGGGACAGGGGGCTTCACGAGCAGTACTTC. Its protein is CASSVGPGDRGLHEQYF.

The chain combines TRBV5-8 with TRBJ2-7, with 8 bases that match TRBD1. Germline V CDR1 and CDR2: SGHTS, YDEGEE. With V trimmed by 3 bases and J by 3 bases, 8 bases remained unmatched. This CDR3 is 15 amino acids long. The CDR3 DNA reads TGTGCCAGCAGCTGGACGGACAGGGAGAACTACGAGCAGTACTTC. Translating gives CASSWTDRENYEQYF.

This chain uses TRBV7-9 with TRBJ2-3, with a weak D call TRBD2 (6 bases). The germline V gene has CDR1 SEHNR and CDR2 FQNEAQ (reference sequence). V lost 4 bases to trimming and J lost 4 bases, with 15 bases between them. This CDR3 is built from 15 residues. The CDR3 DNA follows: TGTGCCAGCAGCTCCCGGGACTTCGTCTCAGATACGCAGTATTTT. Protein product: CASSSRDFVSDTQYF.